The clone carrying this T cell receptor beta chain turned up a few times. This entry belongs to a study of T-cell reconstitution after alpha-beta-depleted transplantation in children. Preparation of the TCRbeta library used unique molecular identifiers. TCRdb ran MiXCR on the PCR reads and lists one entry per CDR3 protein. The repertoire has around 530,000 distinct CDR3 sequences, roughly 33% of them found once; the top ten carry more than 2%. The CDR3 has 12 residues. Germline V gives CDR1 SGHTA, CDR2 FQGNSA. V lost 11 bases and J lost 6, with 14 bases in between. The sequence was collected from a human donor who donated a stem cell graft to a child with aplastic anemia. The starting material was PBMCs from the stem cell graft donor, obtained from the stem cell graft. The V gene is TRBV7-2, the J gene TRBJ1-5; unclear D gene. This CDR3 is CAVGNSFQPQHF. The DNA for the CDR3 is TGTGCCGTAGGGAATAGTTTTCAGCCCCAGCATTTT. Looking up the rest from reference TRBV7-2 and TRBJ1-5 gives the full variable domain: GAGVSQSPSNKVTEKGKDVELRCDPISGHTALYWYRQSLGQGLEFLIYFQGNSAPDKSGLPSDRFSAERTGGSVSTLTIQRTQQEDSAVYLCAVGNSFQPQHFGDGTRLSIL.